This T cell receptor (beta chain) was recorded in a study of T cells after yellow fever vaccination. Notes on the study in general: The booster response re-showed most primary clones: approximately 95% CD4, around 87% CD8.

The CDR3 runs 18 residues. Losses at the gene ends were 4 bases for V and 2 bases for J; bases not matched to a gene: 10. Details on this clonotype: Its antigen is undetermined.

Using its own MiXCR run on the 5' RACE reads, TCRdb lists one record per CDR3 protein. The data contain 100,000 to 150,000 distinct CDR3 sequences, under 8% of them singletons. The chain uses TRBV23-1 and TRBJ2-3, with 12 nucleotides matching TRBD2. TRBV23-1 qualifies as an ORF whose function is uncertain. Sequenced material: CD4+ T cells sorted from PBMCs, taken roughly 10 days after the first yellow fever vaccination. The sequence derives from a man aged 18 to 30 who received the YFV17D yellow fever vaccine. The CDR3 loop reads CASSPTPSGGAPTDTQYF. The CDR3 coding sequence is TGCGCCAGCAGTCCGACACCTAGCGGGGGGGCCCCCACAGATACGCAGTATTTT.